The 26 T cell receptor beta chains in this list originate from one sample, sequenced in a study of response to subunit inactivated influenza vaccine. One entry per CDR3 protein results from TCRdb running MiXCR on the RT-PCR reads. Counted here are fewer than 750,000 distinct CDR3 sequences, approximately 15% occurring once; the ten biggest clones make up around 10%. The material sequenced was PBMCs from blood, taken less than 13 days after vaccination. The receptors shown here come from a man over 45 who received an inactivated influenza vaccine.

In its sample, this clonotype was seen a few times. The chain joins TRBV20-1 to TRBJ1-2; TRBD1 matches 9 bases. The CDR3 contains 15 residues. Trimming at V came to 5 bases and at J to 2 bases, leaving 9 bases not matched to a gene. Germline V lookup: CDR1 DFQATT, CDR2 SNEGSKA (reference sequence). CDR3 residues: CSASPGQGINYGYTF. The CDR3 DNA reads as TGCAGTGCTTCTCCGGGACAGGGTATAAACTATGGCTACACCTTC.

This clonotype came up many times. The V gene is TRBV7-2, the J gene TRBJ2-5; D unresolved. CDR3 length: 12 amino acids. In germline, CDR1 is SGHTA, CDR2 FQGNSA. CDR3 region: CAEGRAQETQYF. The CDR3 DNA reads TGTGCTGAAGGAAGGGCCCAAGAGACCCAGTACTTC.

V gene TRBV7-8 combines with J gene TRBJ2-2, with D tentatively TRBD1 (6 bases). V lost 6 bases, J lost 4 bases, and 12 bases lay in between. Germline values: CDR1 SGHVS, CDR2 FQNEAQ. The CDR3 is 14 amino acids. The CDR3 region is CASSKQGVTGELFF. The CDR3 DNA is TGTGCCAGCAGTAAACAGGGAGTCACCGGGGAGCTGTTTTTT. Together with reference TRBV7-8 and TRBJ2-2, the CDR3 gives the full variable domain: GAGVSQSPRYKVAKRGQDVALRCDPISGHVSLFWYQQALGQGPEFLTYFQNEAQLDKSGLPSDRFFAERPEGSVSTLKIQRTQQEDSAVYLCASSKQGVTGELFFGEGSRLTVL.

This clonotype was counted at least ten times. The chain uses TRBV11-2 and TRBJ2-7; D is unresolved. Trimming pared 1 base from V and 0 bases from J, leaving 10 bases between. The CDR3 is made up of 15 amino acids. Germline lookup yields CDR1 SGHAT and CDR2 FQNNGV. CDR3 sequence reads: CASSLVDDSSYEQYF. In DNA form, the CDR3 reads TGTGCCAGCAGCTTAGTGGACGATAGCTCCTACGAGCAGTACTTC.

This clonotype was detected ten times or more. The V gene is TRBV7-2, the J gene TRBJ2-3; D is uncertain. The CDR3 contains 13 residues. Per germline, CDR1 SGHTA and CDR2 FQGNSA. V lost 1 base and J 4 bases, leaving 6 bases between the germline ends. The CDR3 reads CASSLGRADTQYF. The CDR3 nucleotides are TGTGCCAGCAGCTTAGGACGGGCAGATACGCAGTATTTT.

This clonotype appeared a few times. This chain joins TRBV6-5 and TRBJ1-1; D is unresolved. The V and J ends lost 11 bases and 8 bases respectively, with 18 bases between them. From germline, CDR1 is MNHEY and CDR2 SVGAGI. This CDR3 comprises 12 residues. CDR3 sequence (DNA): TGTGCCGCTGAAGGCAAAGGTTTGGAAGCTTTCTTT. It translates to CAAEGKGLEAFF.

This clonotype was counted many times. The chain has TRBV24-1 and TRBJ2-1, with 13 bases that match TRBD2. There are 22 residues in the CDR3. J lost 0 bases, V lost 5 bases, and 18 bases had no gene match. Germline V gene sequence: CDR1 KGHDR, CDR2 SFDVKD. Written as DNA, the CDR3 is TGTGCCACCAGTGGCCCCTTAACTAGCGGGGGGGAGTCTATGAGCTCCTACAATGAGCAGTTCTTC. Translating it yields CATSGPLTSGGESMSSYNEQFF.

A few counts support this clonotype. The chain has TRBV9 and TRBJ2-3, with 8 bases that match TRBD2. The CDR3 totals 16 residues. Per the germline V gene, CDR1 is SGDLS and CDR2 is YYNGEE. J gave up 6 bases and V 0 bases, and 9 bases lay outside the gene matches. In DNA, the CDR3 is TGTGCCAGCAGCGTAGACGGATCGGGAGGGGTTGATACGCAGTATTTT. Its protein product is CASSVDGSGGVDTQYF.

The chain joins TRBV7-8 to TRBJ2-7, with D possibly TRBD2 on 6 matching bases. The CDR3 totals 17 residues. Germline CDR1 SGHVS, CDR2 FQNEAQ. The germline V and J ends were trimmed by 5 bases and 4 bases, with 24 bases remaining between them. CDR3: CASSRGALADRFYEQYF. CDR3 sequence (DNA): TGTGCCAGCAGCAGAGGAGCCTTAGCGGACCGGTTTTACGAGCAGTACTTC.

This chain uses TRBV18 with TRBJ2-4, with no clear D. Per germline, CDR1 KGHSH and CDR2 LQKENI. Trimming pared 2 bases from V and 4 bases from J, leaving 9 bases between. This CDR3 contains 14 residues. CDR3 nucleotides: TGTGCCAGCTCACCATCCCTGGGGAAAAACATTCAGTACTTC. Amino acid sequence: CASSPSLGKNIQYF.

This sequence joins TRBV6-1 and TRBJ2-1; 8 bases map to TRBD2. Germline loops: CDR1 MNHNS, CDR2 SASEGT. V lost 6 bases and J lost 0; bases outside the gene matches: 7. The CDR3 spans 16 residues. The chain's CDR3 is CASRISGGSSYNEQFF. The CDR3 nucleotides read TGTGCCAGCAGAATTTCGGGGGGGAGCTCCTACAATGAGCAGTTCTTC.

This clonotype has a handful of counts. The chain couples TRBV20-1 to TRBJ2-7; D is possibly TRBD1 or TRBD2 (6 bases each). This CDR3 spans 15 amino acids. Germline V gene lookup returns CDR1 DFQATT and CDR2 SNEGSKA (reference sequence). The V gene lost 0 bases and the J gene lost 1 base, with 13 bases spanning the gap. The CDR3 DNA sequence: TGCAGTGCTAGAGATCACGGGGGCACATCCTACGAGCAGTACTTC. Its protein product is CSARDHGGTSYEQYF.

Turning to this clonotype: Germline and junction disagree at one end, which may indicate a read error. This sequence joins TRBV7-7 and TRBJ2-2; D ambiguous. Germline CDR1 and CDR2: SSHAT and FNYEAQ (reference sequence). The CDR3 loop spans 13 amino acids. CDR3 nucleotide sequence: TGTGCTAGCAGCTTAGACCCGTGGGGGGAGCTGTTTTTT. Translated, it gives CASSLDPWGELFF.

This rearrangement joins TRBV20-1 to TRBJ2-1, with D possibly TRBD1 on 5 matching bases. Germline CDR1 and CDR2: DFQATT and SNEGSKA (reference sequence). This CDR3 has 15 amino acids. V was pared by 1 base and J by 2 bases, with 12 bases between. The CDR3: CSARVHRRAYNEQFF. DNA for the CDR3: TGCAGTGCTAGAGTCCACAGGAGAGCCTACAATGAGCAGTTCTTC.

In this sample, this clonotype turned up a few times. The V and J genes are TRBV4-1 and TRBJ2-3; TRBD1 matches at 10 bases. The CDR3 totals 16 residues. Germline lookup yields CDR1 MGHRA and CDR2 YSYEKL. Trimming at V came to 1 base and at J to 5 bases, leaving 6 bases not matched to a gene. Written as DNA, the CDR3 is TGCGCCAGCAGCCAAGTGGGACAGGGGTTGAGAGATACGCAGTATTTT. This codes for CASSQVGQGLRDTQYF.

V is TRBV2 and J is TRBJ1-1; 7 bases agree with TRBD1. V lost 6 bases, J lost 5 bases, and 12 bases stayed unmatched. The germline V gene has CDR1 SNHLY and CDR2 FYNNEI. The CDR3 length is 15 residues. CDR3 sequence (DNA): TGTGCCAGCAGGGACCACTTAACAGGGGTGACTGAAGCTTTCTTT. Its protein is CASRDHLTGVTEAFF.

This chain uses TRBV5-1 with TRBJ2-3, with TRBD2 matching 7 bases. The CDR3 covers 15 residues. The J segment lost 3 bases and the V segment lost 2 bases, leaving 6 bases of the junction unmatched. CDR1 and CDR2 from the germline V gene are SGHRS and YFSETQ. DNA for the CDR3: TGCGCCAGCAGCTTCGCGGGAGTAAGGACAGATACGCAGTATTTT. It encodes CASSFAGVRTDTQYF. Full variable domain (remainder filled in from reference TRBV5-1 and TRBJ2-3): KAGVTQTPRYLIKTRGQQVTLSCSPISGHRSVSWYQQTPGQGLQFLFEYFSETQRNKGNFPGRFSGRQFSNSRSEMNVSTLELGDSALYLCASSFAGVRTDTQYFGPGTRLTVL.

This clonotype appeared a few times. This chain uses TRBV10-3 with TRBJ2-1; TRBD2 agrees at 7 bases. The CDR3 has 13 amino acids. Losses at the gene ends were 11 bases for V and 6 bases for J; bases not matched to a gene: 10. Germline lookup yields CDR1 ENHRY and CDR2 SYGVKD. Here the CDR3 reads CASQAGEVNEQFF. The CDR3 bases are TGTGCCTCCCAGGCGGGAGAGGTCAATGAGCAGTTCTTC.

This clonotype was detected only a few times. The chain recombines TRBV20-1 with TRBJ1-2; no clear D. This CDR3 has 12 amino acids. Germline lookup yields CDR1 DFQATT and CDR2 SNEGSKA (reference sequence). Deletions cut 1 base from V and 4 bases from J, with 7 bases between. This chain's CDR3 is CSARGAAYGYTF. As DNA, the CDR3 is TGCAGTGCTAGAGGGGCGGCCTATGGCTACACCTTC.

Only a few counts were recorded for this clonotype. V gene TRBV7-9 combines with J gene TRBJ2-7; TRBD1 matches at 8 bases. Losses at the gene ends were 4 bases for V and 2 bases for J; bases not matched to a gene: 10. CDR1 SEHNR and CDR2 FQNEAQ come from the germline V gene (reference sequence). This CDR3 has 16 residues. In DNA, the CDR3 is TGTGCCAGCAGCTCGCCCCTAGGGACAGGACCCTACGAGCAGTACTTC. It encodes CASSSPLGTGPYEQYF.

This clonotype was picked up a small number of times. V gene TRBV29-1 combines with J gene TRBJ2-5; D call uncertain. This CDR3 has 14 residues. Between the trimmed V and J ends, which lost 6 bases and 5 bases, there was a span of 19 bases. Looked up from germline, CDR1 is SQVTM and CDR2 is ANQGSEA. This CDR3 is CSVLPGSIGETQYF. The CDR3 region has the DNA TGCAGCGTCCTCCCTGGGTCGATTGGGGAGACCCAGTACTTC.

The rearrangement uses TRBV29-1 and TRBJ2-1, with 7 bases identical to TRBD1. J gave up 13 bases and V 6 bases, and 15 bases lay outside the gene matches. This CDR3 comprises 13 residues. Germline CDR1 and CDR2: SQVTM and ANQGSEA. CDR3 DNA: TGCAGCGTCGCCCGGGACAGCAGGGGTAAACAGTTCTTC. It translates to CSVARDSRGKQFF.

The genes are TRBV15 and TRBJ2-5, with D uncertain. Germline lookup yields CDR1 LNHNV and CDR2 YYDKDF (reference sequence). The CDR3 covers 15 residues. Trimming left V 0 bases short and J 2 bases short, with 10 bases between. The DNA of the CDR3 is TGTGCCACCAGCAGAGATCTGGGCAGTCAAGAGACCCAGTACTTC. Its protein is CATSRDLGSQETQYF.

There are a few counts of this clonotype. The genes are TRBV4-3 and TRBJ2-5, with D hard to call. This CDR3 spans 15 amino acids. The germline CDR1 and CDR2 sequences are LGHNA and YSLEER. V lost 0 bases, J lost 2 bases, and 10 bases lay in between. CDR3 coding DNA: TGCGCCAGCAGCCAAGATCGGGTCGGGCAAGAGACCCAGTACTTC. It encodes CASSQDRVGQETQYF.

The rearrangement uses TRBV7-8 and TRBJ2-1; D perhaps matches TRBD2 (5 bases). Germline loops: CDR1 SGHVS, CDR2 FQNEAQ. The V end lost 0 bases, the J end lost 9 bases, and 12 bases lay between the germline ends. The CDR3 is made up of 14 amino acids. The CDR3 bases are TGTGCCAGCAGCTTAGCGGGAGAGGATTTTGAGCAGTTCTTC. It encodes CASSLAGEDFEQFF. The complete variable domain, with remaining parts taken from reference TRBV7-8 and TRBJ2-1, reads GAGVSQSPRYKVAKRGQDVALRCDPISGHVSLFWYQQALGQGPEFLTYFQNEAQLDKSGLPSDRFFAERPEGSVSTLKIQRTQQEDSAVYLCASSLAGEDFEQFFGPGTRLTVL.

The sample holds a few counts of this clonotype. This chain links TRBV12-3 or TRBV12-4 with TRBJ2-1; TRBD2 agrees at 8 bases. This CDR3 comprises 14 residues. The ends lost 6 bases at V and 5 bases at J; junction bases unmatched: 6. The CDR3 sequence is CASRAGERNNEQFF. The CDR3 nucleotides are TGTGCCAGCAGAGCGGGAGAAAGAAACAATGAGCAGTTCTTC.